These 8 T cell receptor beta chains were all obtained from the same sample, sequenced in a study of T cells in localized non-small cell lung cancer. Method: immunoSEQ multiplex PCR; TCRdb's copy keeps in-frame clones and lacks some. This table has under 30,000 clones, 75% to 90% appearing once. The source was peripheral blood, collected before any cancer treatment. Source of these receptors: an older female donor with stage I lung adenocarcinoma.

The chain combines TRBV2 with TRBJ1-2, with no clear D. Per the germline V gene, CDR1 is SNHLY and CDR2 is FYNNEI. V gave up 1 base and J gave up 8 bases, with 11 bases separating them. The CDR3 length is 13 residues. CDR3 bases: TGTGCCAGCAGTGAAGTGCCGGCGTGGGGCTACACCTTC. Protein: CASSEVPAWGYTF.

This chain links TRBV5-8 with TRBJ2-5; D tentatively reads TRBD1 or TRBD2 (5 bases each). The CDR3 covers 14 residues. Germline CDR1 is SGHTS and CDR2 is YDEGEE. V shed 0 bases and J shed 5 bases, with 11 bases lying between them. CDR3 amino acids: CASSLARGDETQYF. CDR3 coding DNA: TGTGCCAGCAGCTTGGCCCGTGGGGACGAGACCCAGTACTTC.

This clone was detected only once. V gene TRBV5-6 combines with J gene TRBJ2-3; 11 bases are shared with TRBD2. The germline gives CDR1 SGHDT, CDR2 YYEEEE. V lost 1 base, J lost 5 bases, and 6 bases stayed unmatched. The CDR3 runs 16 residues. The CDR3: CASSLTSGSRGDTQYF. For the CDR3, the DNA is TGTGCCAGCAGCTTGACTAGCGGGAGTAGGGGAGATACGCAGTATTTT.

The CDR3 sequence: CASSWGHLGGETQYF. The DNA of the CDR3 is TGCGCCAGCAGCTGGGGGCACTTGGGAGGGGAGACCCAGTACTTC. The chain joins TRBV5-1 to TRBJ2-5, with D perhaps TRBD2 (7 bases). Trimming pared 3 bases from V and 5 bases from J, leaving 17 bases between. Germline V gives CDR1 SGHRS, CDR2 YFSETQ. The CDR3 runs to 15 residues.

The CDR3 DNA follows: TGTGCCAGCAGCAAGGGACAGGGACTAGATACGCAGTATTTT. It codes for CASSKGQGLDTQYF. V and J are TRBV7-3 and TRBJ2-3, with 9 bases identical to TRBD1. The CDR3 is made up of 14 amino acids. V trimming: 5 bases; J trimming: 5 bases; junction bases outside the gene matches: 5. The germline V gene encodes CDR1 SGHTA and CDR2 FQGTGA.

The V call is TRBV5-1, the J call TRBJ1-1, with a weak D call TRBD1 (5 bases). Deletions cut 4 bases from V and 4 bases from J, with 17 bases between. This CDR3 is built from 15 residues. Germline V gene data show CDR1 as SGHRS and CDR2 as YFSETQ. The CDR3 DNA sequence: TGCGCCAGCAGCCCTCAGGGCGGTGAGGGCACTGAAGCTTTCTTT. Its protein product is CASSPQGGEGTEAFF.

This chain links TRBV2 with TRBJ2-4; D may be TRBD1 or TRBD2 (6 bases each). Trimming pared 5 bases from V and 9 bases from J, leaving 17 bases between. Germline CDR1 is SNHLY and CDR2 is FYNNEI. The CDR3 runs to 14 residues. The CDR3 nucleotides are TGTGCCAGCAGTTACGCGGGGCCAGGGGCCATTCAGTACTTC. Translation: CASSYAGPGAIQYF.

V is TRBV7-8 and J is TRBJ2-1; D might be TRBD2 (6 bases). Trimming took off 1 base at V and 2 bases at J, with 9 bases between the two ends. CDR3 length equals 15 residues. CDR1 SGHVS and CDR2 FQNEAQ come from the germline V gene. This CDR3 is CASSLGAGPYNEQFF. The CDR3, as DNA: TGTGCCAGCAGCTTAGGGGCGGGACCCTACAATGAGCAGTTCTTC.